This T cell receptor beta chain was sequenced for a study of T cell repertoires in cytomegalovirus infection. Study observations and caveats: The study found HLA-C-restricted CMV-specific TCR beta clonotypes dominating the ex vivo response. There were carriers of CMV plus the relevant HLA, and cumulative public TCR beta family frequency identified them.

TCRdb passed the reads through MiXCR, listing each CDR3 protein once. The table records hundreds of thousands of distinct CDR3 sequences, approximately 31% of them present only once. As for this clonotype: Its cognate antigen is unknown.

The CDR3 has 12 residues. Between the trimmed V and J ends, which lost 2 bases and 6 bases, there was a span of 8 bases. Germline V gene sequence: CDR1 DFQATT, CDR2 SNEGSKA (reference sequence). The source was cultured CD8+ T cells from PBMCs, collected from culture after CMV antigen stimulation. This TCR was sampled from a human donor in good health (CMV status not recorded). Some clones in this sample may be carry-over from other donors' samples. The chain couples TRBV20-1 to TRBJ2-1; no reliable D call. CDR3 bases: TGCAGTGCTAGACAGTTTCGCAATGAGCAGTTCTTC. It is translated as CSARQFRNEQFF.